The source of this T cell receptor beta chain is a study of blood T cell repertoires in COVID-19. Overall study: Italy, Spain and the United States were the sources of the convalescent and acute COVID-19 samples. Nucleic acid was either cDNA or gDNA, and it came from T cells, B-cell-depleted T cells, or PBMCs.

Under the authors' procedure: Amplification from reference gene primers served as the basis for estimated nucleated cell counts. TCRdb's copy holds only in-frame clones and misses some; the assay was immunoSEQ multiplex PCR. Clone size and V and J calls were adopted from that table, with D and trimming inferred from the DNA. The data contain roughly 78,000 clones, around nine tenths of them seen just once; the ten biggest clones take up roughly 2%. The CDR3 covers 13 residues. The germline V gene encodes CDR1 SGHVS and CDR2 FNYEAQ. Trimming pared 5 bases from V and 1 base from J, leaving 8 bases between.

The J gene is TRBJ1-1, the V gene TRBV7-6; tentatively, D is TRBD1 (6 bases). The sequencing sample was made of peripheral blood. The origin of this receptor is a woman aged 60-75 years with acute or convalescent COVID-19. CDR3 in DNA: TGTGCCAGCAGCGGGGACACGAACACTGAAGCTTTCTTT. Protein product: CASSGDTNTEAFF.